These T cell receptor beta chains were read from a single sample in a study of cytomegalovirus exposure and HLA in healthy donors. Sequencing used immunoSEQ multiplex PCR; TCRdb keeps in-frame clones, though not all of them. The sample yields 68,000 or so clones, roughly 96% seen once. Specimen: PBMCs. These receptors all stem from a man younger than 35 in good health and CMV-seronegative. The CDR3 runs from the conserved cysteine through the conserved F or W. D genes are given only for firm matches. Clone size is not always given. Where it is, it says once, few, many or a class for expanded clones.

D gene,V gene,J gene,clone size,CDR3 protein,CDR3 DNA
TRBD2,TRBV18,TRBJ2-1,NA,CASSQRETFYNEQFF,TGTGCCAGCTCACAGCGGGAGACCTTTTACAATGAGCAGTTCTTC
NA,TRBV9,TRBJ2-1,NA,CASSGRNYNEQFF,TGTGCCAGCAGCGGGAGAAATTACAATGAGCAGTTCTTC
TRBD2,TRBV4-2,TRBJ2-5,NA,CASSQDGASGSLETQYF,TGTGCCAGCAGCCAAGATGGGGCTAGCGGGAGTTTGGAGACCCAGTACTTC
TRBD2,TRBV19,TRBJ2-1,NA,CASSSGLAGDKQFF,TGTGCCAGTAGCTCGGGACTAGCGGGAGACAAGCAGTTCTTC
TRBD2,TRBV6-6,TRBJ2-7,NA,CASSPVLAGVGEQYF,TGTGCCAGCAGTCCCGTTTTGGCGGGAGTTGGCGAGCAGTACTTC
NA,TRBV28,TRBJ1-3,NA,CASTILPGSGSLSGNTIYF,TGTGCCAGCACCATCCTCCCGGGGTCTGGCTCTCTCTCTGGAAACACCATATATTTT
NA,TRBV6-5,TRBJ1-2,NA,CASSYSGAQGGYTF,TGTGCCAGCAGTTACTCAGGCGCCCAGGGTGGCTACACCTTC
NA,TRBV30,TRBJ1-1,NA,CAWVSHNRGTEAFF,TGTGCCTGGGTATCCCACAACCGTGGCACTGAAGCTTTCTTT
NA,TRBV28,TRBJ2-7,NA,CASSFGGAGSIYEQYF,TGTGCCAGCAGTTTTGGGGGGGCAGGGTCCATCTACGAGCAGTACTTC
TRBD2,TRBV9,TRBJ2-1,NA,CASSVSGEGTYHEQFF,TGTGCCAGCTCCGTTAGCGGGGAGGGTACTTACCATGAGCAGTTCTTC
TRBD2,TRBV19,TRBJ2-2,NA,CASTRGAGELFF,TGTGCCAGTACCCGGGGGGCCGGGGAGCTGTTTTTT
TRBD1,TRBV10-3,TRBJ1-1,NA,CATTGTGNTEAFF,TGTGCCACGACCGGGACAGGGAATACTGAAGCTTTCTTT
NA,TRBV6-5,TRBJ1-2,NA,CASSPAGRDGYTF,TGTGCCAGCAGCCCCGCAGGGCGCGATGGCTACACCTTC
TRBD1,TRBV5-5,TRBJ1-1,NA,CASSLGGGLGNTEAFF,TGTGCCAGCAGCTTGGGAGGGGGCCTTGGGAACACTGAAGCTTTCTTT
NA,TRBV15,TRBJ1-3,once,CATALDSLNSGNTIYF,TGTGCCACAGCTCTGGACAGCCTTAACTCTGGAAACACCATATATTTT
NA,TRBV18,TRBJ2-5,NA,CASSTQTGTTQETQYF,TGTGCCAGCTCAACACAAACAGGGACAACCCAAGAGACCCAGTACTTC
NA,TRBV27,TRBJ1-2,NA,CASNRRGQSNYGYTF,TGTGCCAGCAATAGGAGGGGTCAGTCTAACTATGGCTACACCTTC
NA,TRBV5-1,TRBJ2-5,NA,CASSLEVRAETQYF,TGCGCCAGCAGCTTGGAGGTTAGAGCGGAGACCCAGTACTTC
TRBD2,TRBV7-8,TRBJ2-7,NA,CASSWGLAGHEQYF,TGTGCCAGCAGCTGGGGACTAGCGGGACACGAGCAGTACTTC
TRBD2,TRBV6-1,TRBJ2-2,NA,CASSDESSGSYELFF,TGTGCCAGCAGTGACGAGAGTAGCGGGAGTTATGAGCTGTTTTTT
NA,TRBV4-1,TRBJ2-1,NA,CASSQVSSGYNEQFF,TGCGCCAGCAGCCAAGTGTCCTCGGGGTACAATGAGCAGTTCTTC
NA,TRBV7-8,TRBJ1-6,NA,CASSEEGVRSSPLHF,TGTGCCAGCAGCGAGGAAGGGGTTAGGAGTTCACCCCTCCACTTT
NA,TRBV2,TRBJ1-2,NA,CASSPPKGYTF,TGTGCCAGCAGTCCCCCTAAGGGCTACACCTTC
TRBD1,TRBV18,TRBJ1-1,NA,CASSLGQASQAEAFF,TGTGCCAGCTCACTCGGACAGGCGTCCCAAGCTGAAGCTTTCTTT
TRBD1,TRBV10-2,TRBJ1-6,once,CASSEGDRIGSPLHF,TGCGCCAGCAGTGAGGGGGACAGGATCGGCTCACCCCTCCACTTT
TRBD1,TRBV6-6,TRBJ1-5,NA,CASSGTGGSYQPQHF,TGTGCCAGCAGTGGTACAGGGGGCTCATATCAGCCCCAGCATTTT
NA,TRBV28,TRBJ2-1,NA,CASRETGNEQFF,TGTGCCAGCAGGGAAACGGGTAATGAGCAGTTCTTC
NA,TRBV7-6,TRBJ2-7,NA,CASSLSSASYEQYF,TGTGCCAGCAGCTTAAGCTCAGCGTCCTACGAGCAGTACTTC
TRBD1,TRBV11-3,TRBJ2-7,NA,CASSFSGTGYEQYF,TGTGCCAGCAGCTTCTCCGGGACAGGGTACGAGCAGTACTTC
NA,TRBV13,TRBJ1-1,NA,CASSLEAGNTEAFF,TGTGCCAGCAGCTTAGAGGCAGGAAACACTGAAGCTTTCTTT
NA,TRBV4-1,TRBJ1-3,NA,CASSPNSSGNTIYF,TGCGCCAGCAGCCCAAACAGCTCTGGAAACACCATATATTTT
TRBD1,TRBV19,TRBJ1-3,NA,CATQGQSGNTIYF,TGTGCCACCCAGGGACAGTCTGGAAACACCATATATTTT
TRBD1,TRBV10-3,TRBJ1-1,NA,CAISASFQGDEAFF,TGTGCCATCAGTGCGAGTTTCCAGGGGGATGAAGCTTTCTTT
NA,TRBV19,TRBJ2-4,NA,CASKITGLAKNIQYF,TGTGCCAGTAAAATCACAGGATTAGCCAAAAACATTCAGTACTTC
TRBD2,TRBV5-5,TRBJ2-5,NA,CASSPPGGRETQYF,TGTGCCAGCAGCCCGCCGGGGGGGCGGGAGACCCAGTACTTC
TRBD1,TRBV7-2,TRBJ1-5,NA,CASSPPLQGSNQPQHF,TGTGCCAGCAGCCCACCATTACAGGGGAGCAATCAGCCCCAGCATTTT
TRBD1,TRBV11-2,TRBJ2-1,NA,CASSIRPGQGVNEQFF,TGTGCCAGCAGCATACGGCCGGGACAGGGGGTCAATGAGCAGTTCTTC
TRBD1,TRBV5-6,TRBJ2-7,NA,CASSFLRDRIYEQYF,TGTGCCAGCAGCTTCCTCCGGGACAGGATTTACGAGCAGTACTTC
TRBD1,TRBV6-5,TRBJ1-3,NA,CASSYRTGFSGNTIYF,TGTGCCAGCAGTTACCGGACAGGTTTCTCTGGAAACACCATATATTTT
TRBD1,TRBV6-1,TRBJ1-4,NA,CASSEVQGADNEKLFF,TGTGCCAGCAGTGAAGTACAGGGGGCGGATAATGAAAAACTGTTTTTT
NA,TRBV5-5,TRBJ1-6,NA,CASSLTDTSPLHF,TGTGCCAGCAGCTTGACAGATACTTCACCCCTCCACTTT
NA,TRBV28,TRBJ1-6,NA,CASTTDSSYNSPLHF,TGTGCCAGCACCACTGATAGCTCCTATAATTCACCCCTCCACTTT
TRBD1,TRBV28,TRBJ1-2,NA,CASSFKGQGSWGYTF,TGTGCCAGCAGTTTTAAGGGACAGGGGTCCTGGGGCTACACCTTC
TRBD1,TRBV6-1,TRBJ1-1,NA,CASSPGTGGRTEAFF,TGTGCCAGCAGTCCCGGGACAGGGGGACGGACTGAAGCTTTCTTT
NA,TRBV28,TRBJ2-7,NA,CAAYGRLSYEQYF,TGTGCCGCCTACGGTCGACTCTCCTACGAGCAGTACTTC
NA,TRBV6-5,TRBJ1-1,NA,CASSYDSMNTEAFF,TGTGCCAGCAGTTACGACAGCATGAACACTGAAGCTTTCTTT
NA,TRBV19,TRBJ2-5,NA,CASSPRGRETQYF,TGTGCCAGTAGTCCGCGAGGGCGAGAGACCCAGTACTTC
NA,TRBV30,TRBJ2-3,NA,CAWSRSWGTEDTQYF,TGTGCCTGGAGTCGAAGTTGGGGGACTGAAGATACGCAGTATTTT